Shown below are 10 T cell receptor beta chains from a single sample sequenced in a study of Ad26.COV2.S vaccination and SARS-CoV-2 variants. Assay used: immunoSEQ multiplex PCR; TCRdb lists only in-frame clones, some missing. The sample carries around 250,000 clones, 80% to 90% recorded once. Treatment denoted: around 19 received Ad26.COV2.S at low or high dose, single or two shots; roughly five received placebo; per-sample allocation not given. On day 63 after the first injection, vaccine and placebo recipients gave samples. The material sequenced was peripheral blood, taken in a trial of Ad26.COV2.S vaccine versus placebo. The source is a person between 18 and 59 years old who received the Ad26.COV2.S COVID-19 vaccine or a placebo.

V and J are TRBV5-1 and TRBJ2-3; 11 bases align to TRBD1. V lost 6 bases, J lost 3 bases, and 3 bases stayed unmatched. CDR1 is SGHRS, CDR2 YFSETQ, per germline. This CDR3 has 14 residues. CDR3 nucleotide sequence: TGCGCCAGCATGAGGGACAGGGGGACAGATACGCAGTATTTT. It specifies CASMRDRGTDTQYF. The whole variable domain, remainder taken from reference TRBV5-1 and TRBJ2-3, is KAGVTQTPRYLIKTRGQQVTLSCSPISGHRSVSWYQQTPGQGLQFLFEYFSETQRNKGNFPGRFSGRQFSNSRSEMNVSTLELGDSALYLCASMRDRGTDTQYFGPGTRLTVL.

This rearrangement joins TRBV5-6 to TRBJ2-5; D remains ambiguous. The CDR3 is 16 amino acids. Germline values: CDR1 SGHDT, CDR2 YYEEEE. V lost 4 bases, J lost 4 bases, and 20 bases lay in between. CDR3 amino acids: CASSLADGVLTETQYF. Written as DNA, the CDR3 is TGTGCCAGCAGCCTCGCGGATGGGGTTTTAACAGAGACCCAGTACTTC.

The chain joins TRBV5-4 to TRBJ2-3; TRBD2 is a possible D gene (6 bases). The CDR3 is made up of 16 amino acids. CDR1 is SGHNT, CDR2 YYREEE, per germline (reference sequence). V was clipped by 4 bases and J by 1 base, with 16 bases between them. The CDR3 DNA sequence: TGTGCCAGCAGCAAACTACGGGGGACGCGCACAGATACGCAGTATTTT. Translated, it gives CASSKLRGTRTDTQYF.

DNA for the CDR3: TGTGCCAGCAGTTTGGGCCCCTGGGGAGAAGCTTTCTTT. Its translation: CASSLGPWGEAFF. The rearrangement links TRBV12-3 or TRBV12-4 to TRBJ1-1; no firm D call. The CDR3 is 13 residues long. The V and J ends lost 3 bases and 8 bases respectively, with 13 bases between them.

The chain recombines TRBV9 with TRBJ2-1; D is possibly TRBD2 (6 bases). Trimming pared 4 bases from V and 9 bases from J, leaving 8 bases between. The CDR3 covers 11 residues. Per the germline V gene, CDR1 is SGDLS and CDR2 is YYNGEE. The chain's CDR3 is CASSSGGEQFF. The CDR3 DNA follows: TGTGCCAGCAGCTCCGGGGGTGAGCAGTTCTTC.

J is TRBJ1-3 and V is TRBV6-5; TRBD1 might be the D (6 bases). Trimming removed 0 bases at V and 4 bases at J, with 13 bases between. Germline V gives CDR1 MNHEY, CDR2 SVGAGI. CDR3 length: 16 residues. The CDR3 reads CASSYSQGLGGNTIYF. As DNA, the CDR3 is TGTGCCAGCAGTTACTCGCAGGGGCTTGGAGGAAACACCATATATTTT.

This chain connects TRBV6-5 to TRBJ1-2; TRBD1 matches at 7 bases. The germline gives CDR1 MNHEY, CDR2 SVGAGI. After removal of 6 bases from V and 3 bases from J, the junction contained 4 bases not matched to a gene. This CDR3 comprises 13 residues. CDR3 sequence reads: CASRTDRDYGYTF. Here the CDR3 DNA reads TGTGCCAGCAGGACCGACAGGGACTATGGCTACACCTTC.

The V and J genes are TRBV7-8 and TRBJ2-2; 12 bases fit TRBD1. The CDR3 contains 20 residues. Germline CDR1 reads SGHVS; CDR2 reads FQNEAQ. V lost 2 bases, J lost 4 bases, and 14 bases stayed unmatched. The CDR3 is CASSLRRGQGARISTGELFF. The DNA of the CDR3 is TGTGCCAGCAGCTTAAGAAGGGGACAGGGGGCGCGGATCTCCACCGGGGAGCTGTTTTTT.

The chain links TRBV28 to TRBJ1-1, with 8 bases matching TRBD1. With V trimmed by 5 bases and J by 1 base, 18 bases remained unmatched. CDR1 and CDR2 from the germline V gene are MDHEN and SYDVKM. There are 19 residues in the CDR3. CDR3 residues: CASSPPRGRGLWGNTEAFF. CDR3 nucleotides: TGTGCCAGCAGTCCACCCAGGGGCAGGGGGCTGTGGGGGAACACTGAAGCTTTCTTT. Full variable domain (missing parts from reference TRBV28 and TRBJ1-1): DVKVTQSSRYLVKRTGEKVFLECVQDMDHENMFWYRQDPGLGLRLIYFSYDVKMKEKGDIPEGYSVSREKKERFSLILESASTNQTSMYLCASSPPRGRGLWGNTEAFFGQGTRLTVV.

The V gene is TRBV7-2, the J gene TRBJ2-7; D gene uncertain. The CDR3 has 11 residues. Germline V CDR1 and CDR2: SGHTA, FQGNSA. Deletions cut 2 bases from V and 3 bases from J, with 2 bases between. CDR3 sequence (DNA): TGTGCCAGCAGCTTAATCTACGAGCAGTACTTC. Protein product: CASSLIYEQYF. The full variable domain, its missing parts supplied by reference TRBV7-2 and TRBJ2-7, is GAGVSQSPSNKVTEKGKDVELRCDPISGHTALYWYRQSLGQGLEFLIYFQGNSAPDKSGLPSDRFSAERTGGSVSTLTIQRTQQEDSAVYLCASSLIYEQYFGPGTRLTVT.